This T cell receptor (beta chain) was identified during a study of post-analysis software for immune sequencing data. Findings and limits, study-wide: The five TRBV segments detected at higher frequency in patients than in controls included TRBV5-6, TRBV5-1 and TRBV20-1.

Germline V gives CDR1 SGHTA, CDR2 FQGNSA. CDR3 length equals 14 residues. The V end lost 3 bases, the J end lost 0 bases, and 6 bases lay between the germline ends. To note about this clonotype: What it recognizes is unknown. Since no conserved phenylalanine or tryptophan closes the CDR3, a read error is the likely cause.

The TCR beta cDNA libraries contained unique molecular identifiers. From the PCR reads, TCRdb called clonotypes with MiXCR, one entry per CDR3 protein. The table has 650,000 to 850,000 distinct CDR3 sequences, just over 45% seen once. The sequence derives from a girl aged 5 to 17 with multiple sclerosis. This chain joins TRBV7-2 and TRBJ2-1; D gene unclear. The sample consisted of blood. CDR3 DNA sequence: TGTGCCAGCAGCTTTGAGAGCTCCTACAATGAGCAGTTCCTC. Amino acid sequence: CASSFESSYNEQFL.